This T cell receptor beta chain was documented in a study of CD8 T cells in ankylosing spondylitis. Quantitative 5'-RACE with molecular barcodes was used to make the TCR beta libraries. A single record per CDR3 protein comes from TCRdb applying MiXCR to the 5' RACE reads. The top ten clones hold 15% to 20% of a sample with over 600,000 distinct CDR3 sequences, around 17% of them seen once. Notes on this clonotype: Its specificity is unknown.

Study-wide results and caveats: Matched synovial fluid from ankylosing spondylitis patients was reported to be enriched for disease-linked clones. It appeared that ankylosing spondylitis blood was characterized by a TCR beta motif of seven or eight highly homologous variants. Clones linked to disease, bearing a CD8+ phenotype, were relatively rare in peripheral blood.

CDR1 SGHRS and CDR2 YFSETQ come from the germline V gene. The CDR3 covers 15 residues. Trimming at V came to 4 bases and at J to 3 bases, leaving 7 bases not matched to a gene. The V and J genes are TRBV5-1 and TRBJ2-7; TRBD1 matches 10 bases. Sequencing was performed on blood, either unsorted or a sorted T cell fraction (not recorded which). The clonotype was recovered from a male donor with ankylosing spondylitis. In DNA, the CDR3 is TGCGCCAGCAGCCGACAGGGGGCTGGCGACTACGAGCAGTACTTC. Encoded protein: CASSRQGAGDYEQYF.